These 15 T cell receptor beta chains were sequenced from one sample in a study of siplizumab effects on memory and regulatory T cells. Clones were read by immunoSEQ multiplex PCR, and TCRdb kept only the in-frame ones, dropping some. The data show under 140,000 clones, with 80% to 95% seen just once and 1.3% held by the top ten. The sample consisted of CD4+ T cells sorted from blood. The receptors stem from a human donor in good health.

This sequence joins TRBV19 and TRBJ2-5; weak D call: TRBD1 (6 bases). The CDR3 sequence is 13 residues long. V dropped 4 bases and J dropped 4 bases, with 10 bases sitting between them. Germline V gives CDR1 LNHDA, CDR2 SQIVND (reference sequence). CDR3 region: CASSRDRLETQYF. In nucleotides, the CDR3 is TGTGCCAGTAGTAGAGACAGGCTAGAGACCCAGTACTTC.

The chain carries TRBV5-4 and TRBJ2-2; 10 bases agree with TRBD1. This CDR3 spans 17 amino acids. CDR1 and CDR2 (germline): SGHNT, YYREEE (reference sequence). The trim removed 2 bases at V and 2 bases at J, leaving 6 bases unmatched. The CDR3 spells CASSLEGQGENTGELFF. The CDR3 DNA reads TGTGCCAGCAGCTTAGAAGGACAGGGGGAAAACACCGGGGAGCTGTTTTTT.

The chain uses TRBV19 and TRBJ2-2, with D perhaps TRBD1 (5 bases). V lost 3 bases to trimming and J lost 6 bases, with 14 bases between them. This CDR3 is 15 amino acids long. Looked up from germline, CDR1 is LNHDA and CDR2 is SQIVND (reference sequence). CDR3 DNA sequence: TGTGCCAGTAGTATGATGCAGGGTCACGCCGGGGAGCTGTTTTTT. Amino acid sequence: CASSMMQGHAGELFF.

The chain carries TRBV29-1 and TRBJ2-3; D call uncertain. The germline CDR1 and CDR2 sequences are SQVTM and ANQGSEA. The V and J ends lost 7 bases and 6 bases respectively, with 8 bases between them. This CDR3 is built from 10 residues. The CDR3 DNA reads as TGCAGCGGTTATACCGATACGCAGTATTTT. It encodes CSGYTDTQYF.

This clone was found once. The chain carries TRBV15 and TRBJ2-2; 9 nucleotides line up with TRBD1. This CDR3 has 13 amino acids. CDR1 and CDR2 from the germline V gene are LNHNV and YYDKDF (reference sequence). Trimming took 8 bases from V and 6 from J; bases not matched to a gene: 4. CDR3: CATSGQGSGELFF. The CDR3 bases are TGTGCCACCTCGGGACAGGGTTCCGGGGAGCTGTTTTTT.

V and J are TRBV10-2 and TRBJ2-7, with D perhaps matching TRBD2 (5 bases). Germline V CDR1 and CDR2: WSHSY, SAAADI. Trimming shortened V by 3 bases and J by 5 bases, and 8 bases separated the two germline ends. The CDR3 contains 12 residues. The CDR3 spells CASSDPRDEQYF. DNA for the CDR3: TGCGCCAGCAGTGACCCGCGGGACGAGCAGTACTTC.

This sequence joins TRBV6-5 and TRBJ1-3; 9 nucleotides match TRBD1. CDR1 is MNHEY, CDR2 SVGAGI, per germline. The CDR3 loop spans 12 amino acids. Trimming took 6 bases from V and 8 from J; bases not matched to a gene: 2. CDR3 DNA: TGTGCCAGCAGGGGACAGGGATACACCATATATTTT. Translation gives CASRGQGYTIYF.

The J gene is TRBJ2-6, the V gene TRBV19; D is possibly TRBD2 (5 bases). This CDR3 contains 15 residues. The ends were cut back, 7 bases at V and 2 bases at J, with 12 bases in the middle. The germline V gene encodes CDR1 LNHDA and CDR2 SQIVND (reference sequence). The CDR3 sequence is CASTAGSAGANVLTF. The CDR3 DNA is TGTGCCAGTACGGCAGGTAGCGCTGGGGCCAACGTCCTGACTTTC.

The J gene is TRBJ1-1, the V gene TRBV18, with 11 bases lining up with TRBD1. The CDR3 is made up of 15 amino acids. Germline V gives CDR1 KGHSH, CDR2 LQKENI. V trimming: 4 bases; J trimming: 7 bases; junction bases outside the gene matches: 8. CDR3 nucleotide sequence: TGTGCCAGCTCACTCAGTCGGACAGGGGGCATTGAAGCTTTCTTT. Protein product: CASSLSRTGGIEAFF.

The V call is TRBV30, the J call TRBJ1-2; 8 positions agree with TRBD1. CDR3 size: 15 residues. From germline, CDR1 is GTSNPN and CDR2 SVGIG (reference sequence). V lost 2 bases to trimming and J lost 3 bases; unmatched junction nucleotides: 8. The CDR3 bases are TGTGCCTGGAGTCGGACAGGGCTTGGTCACTATGGCTACACCTTC. Translated: CAWSRTGLGHYGYTF.

The chain couples TRBV19 to TRBJ2-7, with TRBD2 identical over 10 bases. J was trimmed by 7 bases and V by 3 bases; bases with no gene match: 3. The germline gives CDR1 LNHDA, CDR2 SQIVND (reference sequence). The CDR3 is made up of 13 amino acids. This CDR3 reads CASSIGLAEEQYF. CDR3 nucleotide sequence: TGTGCCAGTAGTATCGGACTAGCGGAGGAGCAGTACTTC.

The gene calls are TRBV5-8 and TRBJ1-5; tentatively, D is TRBD1 (6 bases). V shed 4 bases and J shed 8 bases, with 19 bases lying between them. Germline assignment: CDR1 SGHTS and CDR2 YDEGEE. The CDR3 consists of 15 residues. The CDR3 protein is CASSRNEYRVKPQHF. The CDR3 region has the DNA TGTGCCAGCAGCCGAAACGAATACAGGGTTAAGCCCCAGCATTTT.

The chain employs TRBV7-6 and TRBJ2-1, with D uncertain. Germline CDR1 is SGHVS and CDR2 is FNYEAQ. V was clipped by 1 base and J by 6 bases, with 13 bases between them. CDR3 length: 15 amino acids. CDR3 DNA: TGTGCCAGCAGCTTAGTACGCAGGCAAATCAATGAGCAGTTCTTC. Translation gives CASSLVRRQINEQFF.

This clone was counted once. The rearrangement links TRBV18 to TRBJ1-2; D is unclear. The ends were cut back, 4 bases at V and 6 bases at J, with 12 bases in the middle. Germline V gene lookup returns CDR1 KGHSH and CDR2 LQKENI. The CDR3 covers 13 residues. This CDR3 is CASSQLGVDGYTF. CDR3 sequence (DNA): TGTGCCAGCTCACAGCTCGGGGTTGATGGCTACACCTTC. Full variable domain (outside the CDR3, taken from reference TRBV18 and TRBJ1-2): NAGVMQNPRHLVRRRGQEARLRCSPMKGHSHVYWYRQLPEEGLKFMVYLQKENIIDESGMPKERFSAEFPKEGPSILRIQQVVRGDSAAYFCASSQLGVDGYTFGSGTRLTVV.

V and J are TRBV14 and TRBJ1-2; TRBD1 aligns across 7 bases. The CDR3 runs 14 residues. Germline V lookup: CDR1 SGHDN, CDR2 FVKESK. The trim removed 6 bases at V and 3 bases at J, leaving 7 bases unmatched. The CDR3 DNA sequence: TGTGCCAGCAGTAAACAGGGGATTGACTATGGCTACACCTTC. The encoded protein is CASSKQGIDYGYTF.